The entry below gives a single T cell receptor beta chain sequence along with its context. This entry comes from a study of blood T cell repertoires in COVID-19. The wider study: From T cells, B-cell-depleted T cells, or PBMCs came the material, which was cDNA or gDNA.

In the original analysis: The assay estimated nucleated cells by amplifying reference gene primers. Clones were sequenced by immunoSEQ multiplex PCR, and TCRdb holds only the in-frame ones, with some missing. The DNA was the basis for D and trimming; V, J and clone size are from that table. This table has 120,000 or so clones, over 75% appearing once. Germline assignment: CDR1 DFQATT and CDR2 SNEGSKA (reference sequence). V lost 3 bases and J 3 bases, leaving 9 bases between the germline ends. The CDR3 has 13 amino acids. This chain links TRBV20-1 with TRBJ1-5, with D perhaps matching TRBD1 (5 bases). The sequenced material came from peripheral blood. This TCR was sampled from a man older than 75 with active or convalescent COVID-19. The CDR3 DNA sequence: TGCAGTGCTAGTACAGGCCCCAATCAGCCCCAGCATTTT. It translates to CSASTGPNQPQHF.